Below are 22 T cell receptor beta chains sequenced from a single sample in a study of T-cell memory formation after mild COVID-19. TCRdb ran MiXCR on the 5' RACE reads and lists one entry per CDR3 protein. The repertoire holds hundreds of thousands of distinct CDR3 sequences, with roughly 18% as singletons. Sequences were obtained from PBMCs or a T cell subset sorted from them (not recorded which). These receptor sequences come from an adult woman who had mild COVID-19 (a few samples of this study predate the infection). Cell type and time point are not known.

The J gene is TRBJ1-1, the V gene TRBV10-3; TRBD1 agrees at 7 bases. CDR1 is ENHRY, CDR2 SYGVKD, per germline. This CDR3 is built from 15 residues. Germline trimming cut 6 bases from V and 5 bases from J; bases unmatched to any gene: 12. The CDR3 DNA is TGTGCCATCAGCTTAAGACAGGGTGAGGGGACTGAAGCTTTCTTT. This translates into CAISLRQGEGTEAFF.

This chain uses TRBV12-5 with TRBJ2-5; TRBD2 matches 12 bases. The CDR3 has 13 amino acids. CDR1 and CDR2 (germline): LGHNT, FRNRAP. Losses at the gene ends were 6 bases for V and 5 bases for J; bases not matched to a gene: 1. The CDR3 loop reads CASGLAGGETQYF. In nucleotides, the CDR3 is TGTGCTAGTGGACTAGCGGGGGGTGAGACCCAGTACTTC.

This chain connects TRBV7-8 to TRBJ1-1; D might be TRBD1 (5 bases). The germline V gene has CDR1 SGHVS and CDR2 FQNEAQ. The CDR3 has 15 amino acids. The ends were cut back, 6 bases at V and 2 bases at J, with 16 bases in the middle. The CDR3 bases are TGTGCCAGCAGTTCCCCGGGAGGGACTAACACTGAAGCTTTCTTT. Residues: CASSSPGGTNTEAFF. The full variable domain, rest sourced from reference TRBV7-8 and TRBJ1-1, is GAGVSQSPRYKVAKRGQDVALRCDPISGHVSLFWYQQALGQGPEFLTYFQNEAQLDKSGLPSDRFFAERPEGSVSTLKIQRTQQEDSAVYLCASSSPGGTNTEAFFGQGTRLTVV.

This clonotype was observed a handful of times. This chain links TRBV6-9 with TRBJ2-3; 10 bases map to TRBD2. The germline gives CDR1 MNHGY, CDR2 SVAAGI. Trimming at V came to 5 bases and at J to 3 bases, leaving 8 bases not matched to a gene. There are 16 residues in the CDR3. Here the CDR3 DNA reads TGTGCCAGCAGTCTAAAACTAGCGGGAAAAACAGATACGCAGTATTTT. Protein sequence: CASSLKLAGKTDTQYF.

This rearrangement joins TRBV6-5 to TRBJ2-7, with D possibly called TRBD1 or TRBD2 (5 bases each). Germline CDR1 MNHEY, CDR2 SVGAGI. This CDR3 region has 16 residues. V lost 5 bases and J 4 bases, leaving 21 bases between the germline ends. The CDR3 region has the DNA TGTGCCAGCAGTGGGGGTGACAGTAGATCGTGGTACGAGCAGTACTTC. Protein sequence: CASSGGDSRSWYEQYF.

This clonotype was counted only a few times. The V gene is TRBV7-6, the J gene TRBJ2-3; D unclear. V lost 1 base and J 5 bases, leaving 4 bases between the germline ends. Germline lookup yields CDR1 SGHVS and CDR2 FNYEAQ. This CDR3 contains 12 residues. The DNA for the CDR3 is TGTGCCAGCAGCTTAGATCGAGATACGCAGTATTTT. Translated, it gives CASSLDRDTQYF.

V usage is TRBV12-3 or TRBV12-4 and J usage is TRBJ2-1; 13 bases agree with TRBD2. V lost 4 bases and J lost 8; bases outside the gene matches: 11. This CDR3 contains 17 residues. The CDR3 nucleotides are TGTGCCAGCAGTTCTCCACTAGCGGGAGGGCTTGTAGATGAGCAGTTCTTC. It encodes CASSSPLAGGLVDEQFF.

This chain joins TRBV6-1 and TRBJ1-6; 7 bases agree with TRBD1. Germline CDR1 MNHNS, CDR2 SASEGT. This CDR3 is 17 amino acids long. The ends lost 3 bases at V and 9 bases at J; junction bases unmatched: 14. CDR3 in DNA: TGTGCCAGCAGTGAGCCTGGATGGGGGAGGGGGCGTTCACCCCTCCACTTT. This codes for CASSEPGWGRGRSPLHF.

V usage is TRBV6-1 and J usage is TRBJ2-7; 12 nucleotides line up with TRBD1. The CDR3 sequence is 16 residues long. CDR1 MNHNS and CDR2 SASEGT come from the germline V gene. Trimming cost V 6 bases and J 1 base; bases outside gene matches: 7. The CDR3 reads CASSEGQGAVSYEQYF. The CDR3 DNA reads TGTGCCAGCAGCGAGGGACAGGGGGCGGTTTCCTACGAGCAGTACTTC.

V and J are TRBV5-5 and TRBJ2-2; 9 bases align to TRBD1. CDR3 length equals 16 residues. Per germline, CDR1 SGHKS and CDR2 YYEKEE (reference sequence). Losses at the gene ends were 5 bases for V and 4 bases for J; bases not matched to a gene: 9. CDR3 loop: CASRLDRGVTTGELFF. The CDR3 DNA follows: TGTGCCAGCAGACTCGACAGGGGGGTAACCACCGGGGAGCTGTTTTTT.

This chain links TRBV27 with TRBJ2-2, with 11 bases fitting TRBD2. J gave up 4 bases and V 8 bases, and 6 bases lay outside the gene matches. The germline V gene has CDR1 MNHEY and CDR2 SMNVEV (reference sequence). The CDR3 covers 15 residues. The CDR3 DNA follows: TGTGCCAGCGGACGACTAGCGGGAATCACCGGGGAGCTGTTTTTT. Protein: CASGRLAGITGELFF.

V usage is TRBV30 and J usage is TRBJ2-5; D may be TRBD2 (6 bases). This CDR3 contains 14 residues. Germline V gives CDR1 GTSNPN, CDR2 SVGIG (reference sequence). The V gene lost 4 bases and the J gene lost 7 bases, with 19 bases spanning the gap. This CDR3 is CAWNADWRDRTQYF. The CDR3 DNA follows: TGTGCCTGGAATGCCGACTGGCGGGATCGGACCCAGTACTTC.

A few counts support this clonotype. The chain joins TRBV4-1 to TRBJ2-1; 7 bases map to TRBD2. V was pared by 3 bases and J by 2 bases, with 7 bases of the junction left unmatched. This CDR3 region has 16 residues. CDR1 MGHRA and CDR2 YSYEKL come from the germline V gene. This CDR3 is CASSHGGGAPYNEQFF. CDR3 bases: TGCGCCAGCAGCCATGGCGGGGGAGCGCCCTACAATGAGCAGTTCTTC.

The V and J genes are TRBV4-3 and TRBJ2-7; no clear D gene. Germline-derived CDR1 and CDR2 are LGHNA and YSLEER. CDR3 length: 18 residues. The V and J ends lost 0 bases and 3 bases respectively, with 21 bases between them. CDR3 sequence: CASSQDFKSQSGLYEQYF. The CDR3 DNA reads TGCGCCAGCAGCCAAGATTTTAAGTCTCAGTCAGGCCTCTACGAGCAGTACTTC.

This clonotype turned up a few times. The rearrangement links TRBV12-3 or TRBV12-4 to TRBJ2-3, with 11 bases lining up with TRBD2. The CDR3 spans 16 residues. The ends lost 10 bases at V and 6 bases at J; junction bases unmatched: 15. The CDR3 here is CAIHRRVAGGPDTQYF. The DNA of the CDR3 is TGTGCCATTCATAGGCGGGTAGCGGGAGGGCCGGATACGCAGTATTTT.

This clonotype showed up just a few times. The CDR3 DNA is TGTGCCAGCAGTTCGGCGGACAGCCAAGAGACCCAGTACTTC. Residues: CASSSADSQETQYF. The genes are TRBV25-1 and TRBJ2-5, with a weak D call TRBD1 (6 bases). Germline V gives CDR1 MGHDK, CDR2 SYGVNS. V was cut by 5 bases and J by 1 base, with 11 bases left in between. This CDR3 is built from 14 residues.

The sample holds a few counts of this clonotype. This chain uses TRBV7-2 with TRBJ1-3; 9 positions agree with TRBD1. J lost 2 bases, V lost 5 bases, and 10 bases had no gene match. In germline, CDR1 is SGHTA, CDR2 FQGNSA. This CDR3 contains 17 residues. The CDR3 sequence is CASSLTPGQGPGNTIYF. DNA of the CDR3: TGTGCCAGCAGCCTGACCCCGGGACAGGGCCCTGGAAACACCATATATTTT.

This clonotype was counted between two and nine times. J is TRBJ2-1 and V is TRBV12-5, with D possibly TRBD2 on 5 matching bases. The CDR3 has 14 amino acids. V shed 4 bases and J shed 7 bases, with 14 bases lying between them. The germline CDR1 and CDR2 sequences are LGHNT and FRNRAP. The CDR3 DNA follows: TGTGCTAGTGGTTCGGATATCCCGGGAAATGAGCAGTTCTTC. It is translated as CASGSDIPGNEQFF. The whole variable domain, remainder taken from reference TRBV12-5 and TRBJ2-1, is DARVTQTPRHKVTEMGQEVTMRCQPILGHNTVFWYRQTMMQGLELLAYFRNRAPLDDSGMPKDRFSAEMPDATLATLKIQPSEPRDSAVYFCASGSDIPGNEQFFGPGTRLTVL.

The chain carries TRBV19 and TRBJ2-5, with TRBD1 as a possible D gene (7 bases). Germline V CDR1 and CDR2: LNHDA, SQIVND (reference sequence). This CDR3 has 13 residues. V was pared by 7 bases and J by 4 bases, with 13 bases between. In DNA, the CDR3 is TGTGCCAGTATGAGCCAGGGGGGAGAGACCCAGTACTTC. It translates to CASMSQGGETQYF.

In this sample, this clonotype turned up many times. The chain's CDR3 is CASSVGLADTQYF. The DNA of the CDR3 is TGTGCCAGTAGTGTGGGTCTGGCAGATACGCAGTATTTT. V usage is TRBV19 and J usage is TRBJ2-3; D unclear. Trimming shortened V by 5 bases and J by 4 bases, and 10 bases separated the two germline ends. The germline V gene encodes CDR1 LNHDA and CDR2 SQIVND (reference sequence). The CDR3 is 13 residues long. The full variable domain, in which reference TRBV19 and TRBJ2-3 provide the parts outside the CDR3, is DGGITQSPKYLFRKEGQNVTLSCEQNLNHDAMYWYRQDPGQGLRLIYYSQIVNDFQKGDIAEGYSVSREKKESFPLTVTSAQKNPTAFYLCASSVGLADTQYFGPGTRLTVL.

A few counts support this clonotype. V is TRBV12-3 or TRBV12-4 and J is TRBJ2-2, with TRBD1 matching over 7 bases. This CDR3 comprises 13 residues. V was clipped by 5 bases and J by 9 bases; unmatched bases: 6. CDR3 in amino acids: CASSLGTVRELFF. CDR3 DNA: TGTGCCAGCAGTCTGGGGACAGTTAGGGAGCTGTTTTTT.

DNA for the CDR3: TGTGCCAGCTCACCAGAGCAGGGCTACGAGCAGTACTTC. Its translation is CASSPEQGYEQYF. The chain uses TRBV18 and TRBJ2-7; a possible D gene is TRBD1 (5 bases). The germline V gene encodes CDR1 KGHSH and CDR2 LQKENI. Trimming took 2 bases from V and 3 from J, leaving 8 bases between them. This CDR3 is built from 13 residues.